This note documents a single TCR beta chain sequence. The CDR3 is made up of 21 amino acids. CDR1 is MNHEY and CDR2 is SMNVEV in the germline V gene (reference sequence). The J segment lost 3 bases and the V segment lost 2 bases, leaving 16 bases of the junction unmatched. The sample belongs to a study of blood T cell repertoires in COVID-19. Sequencing used immunoSEQ multiplex PCR; TCRdb keeps in-frame clones, though not all of them. The sample carries 25,000 to 35,000 clones, about 89% recorded once. The source material was peripheral blood. The sequence derives from a human donor in a cohort sampled during active COVID-19. The chain couples TRBV27 to TRBJ2-6; 10 nucleotides agree with TRBD1. The CDR3 coding sequence is TGTGCCAGCAGTTTAAGGGAGGGCCTGGGACAGGGGATGGGTGGGGCCAACGTCCTGACTTTC. The encoded protein is CASSLREGLGQGMGGANVLTF.